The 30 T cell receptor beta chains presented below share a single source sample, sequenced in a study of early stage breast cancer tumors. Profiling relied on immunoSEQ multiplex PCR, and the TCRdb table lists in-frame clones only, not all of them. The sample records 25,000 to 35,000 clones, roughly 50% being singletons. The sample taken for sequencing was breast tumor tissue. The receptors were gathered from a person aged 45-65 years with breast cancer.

Here the CDR3 reads CASSTSIGAYGYTF. The CDR3 DNA reads TGTGCCAGTAGTACCAGCATAGGGGCCTATGGCTACACCTTC. The gene calls are TRBV19 and TRBJ1-2, with D tentatively TRBD1 (5 bases). The CDR3 covers 14 residues. V lost 4 bases to trimming and J lost 4 bases, with 13 bases between them. Germline V CDR1 and CDR2: LNHDA, SQIVND (reference sequence).

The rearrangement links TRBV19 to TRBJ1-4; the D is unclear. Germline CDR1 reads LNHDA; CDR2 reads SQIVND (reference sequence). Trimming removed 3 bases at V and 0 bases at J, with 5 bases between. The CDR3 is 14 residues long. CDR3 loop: CASSIGSTNEKLFF. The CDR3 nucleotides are TGTGCCAGTAGTATCGGTTCAACTAATGAAAAACTGTTTTTT.

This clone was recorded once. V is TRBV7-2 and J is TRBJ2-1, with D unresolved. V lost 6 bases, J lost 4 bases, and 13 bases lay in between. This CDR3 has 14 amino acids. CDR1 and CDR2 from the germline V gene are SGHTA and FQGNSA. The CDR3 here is CASSLATEYNEQFF. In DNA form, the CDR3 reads TGTGCCAGCAGTCTCGCAACGGAGTACAATGAGCAGTTCTTC.

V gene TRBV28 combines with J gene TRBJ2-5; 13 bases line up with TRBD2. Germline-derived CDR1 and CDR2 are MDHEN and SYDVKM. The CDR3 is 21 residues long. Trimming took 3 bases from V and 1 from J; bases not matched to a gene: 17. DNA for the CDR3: TGTGCCAGCAGTTTTATAATCGGACTAGCGGGAGCCCCGACACTCCAAGAGACCCAGTACTTC. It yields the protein CASSFIIGLAGAPTLQETQYF.

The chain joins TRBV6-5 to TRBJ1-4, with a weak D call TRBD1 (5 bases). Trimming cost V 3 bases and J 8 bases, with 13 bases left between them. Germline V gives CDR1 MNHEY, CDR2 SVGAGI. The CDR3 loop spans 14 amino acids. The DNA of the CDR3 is TGTGCCAGCAGTTATAGTGTGGGGGAAGAAAAACTGTTTTTT. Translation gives CASSYSVGEEKLFF.

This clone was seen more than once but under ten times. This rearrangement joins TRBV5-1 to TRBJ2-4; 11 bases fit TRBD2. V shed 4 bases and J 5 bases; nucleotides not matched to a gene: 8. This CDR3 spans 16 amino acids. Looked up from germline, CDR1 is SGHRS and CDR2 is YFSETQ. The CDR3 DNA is TGCGCCAGCAGCACTGTAGCGGGAGGGCCGGAAAACATTCAGTACTTC. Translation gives CASSTVAGGPENIQYF. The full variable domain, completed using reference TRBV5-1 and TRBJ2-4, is KAGVTQTPRYLIKTRGQQVTLSCSPISGHRSVSWYQQTPGQGLQFLFEYFSETQRNKGNFPGRFSGRQFSNSRSEMNVSTLELGDSALYLCASSTVAGGPENIQYFGAGTRLSVL.

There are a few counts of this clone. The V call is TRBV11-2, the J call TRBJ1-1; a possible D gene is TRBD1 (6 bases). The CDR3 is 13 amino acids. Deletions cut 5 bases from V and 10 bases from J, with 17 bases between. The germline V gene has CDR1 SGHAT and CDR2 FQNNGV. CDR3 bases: TGTGCCAGCAGCACCGGACAGTTCATACCAGCTTTCTTT. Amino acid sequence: CASSTGQFIPAFF.

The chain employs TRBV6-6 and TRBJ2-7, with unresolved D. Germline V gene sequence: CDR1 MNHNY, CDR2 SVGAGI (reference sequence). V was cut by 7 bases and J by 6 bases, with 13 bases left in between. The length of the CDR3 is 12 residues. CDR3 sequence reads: CASTLGNSEQYF. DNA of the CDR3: TGTGCCAGCACCCTGGGGAACTCCGAGCAGTACTTC.

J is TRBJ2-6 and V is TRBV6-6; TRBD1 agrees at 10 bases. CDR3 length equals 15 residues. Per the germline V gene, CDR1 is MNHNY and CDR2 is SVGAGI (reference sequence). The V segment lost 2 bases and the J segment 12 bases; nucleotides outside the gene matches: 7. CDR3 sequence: CASSYGDRGKGVLTF. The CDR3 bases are TGTGCCAGCAGTTACGGGGACAGGGGAAAGGGCGTCCTGACTTTC.

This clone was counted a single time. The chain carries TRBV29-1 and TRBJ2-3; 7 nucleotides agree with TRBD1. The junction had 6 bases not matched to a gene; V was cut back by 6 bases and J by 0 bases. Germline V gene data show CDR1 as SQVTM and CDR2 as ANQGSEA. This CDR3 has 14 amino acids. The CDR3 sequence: CSVNRDRSTDTQYF. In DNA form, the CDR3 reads TGCAGCGTGAACCGGGACAGAAGCACAGATACGCAGTATTTT.

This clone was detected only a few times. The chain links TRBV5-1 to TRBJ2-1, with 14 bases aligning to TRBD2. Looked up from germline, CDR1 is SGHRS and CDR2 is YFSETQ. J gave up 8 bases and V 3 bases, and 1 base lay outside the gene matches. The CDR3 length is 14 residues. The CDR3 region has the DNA TGCGCCAGCAGCTCGGGACTAGCGGGAGATGAGCAGTTCTTC. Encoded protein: CASSSGLAGDEQFF.

The CDR3 sequence: CSVGDRGRSETQYF. CDR3 DNA: TGCAGCGTTGGAGACAGGGGGAGGTCGGAGACCCAGTACTTC. V is TRBV29-1 and J is TRBJ2-5, with TRBD1 matching 9 bases. CDR3 length: 14 amino acids. Germline V gives CDR1 SQVTM, CDR2 ANQGSEA. Trimming at V came to 4 bases and at J to 5 bases, leaving 8 bases not matched to a gene.

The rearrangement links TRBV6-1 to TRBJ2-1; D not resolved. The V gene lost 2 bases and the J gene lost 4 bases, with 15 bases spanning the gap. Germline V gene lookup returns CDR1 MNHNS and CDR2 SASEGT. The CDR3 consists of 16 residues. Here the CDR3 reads CASSEQVYGRYNEQFF. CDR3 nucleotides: TGTGCCAGCAGTGAACAGGTTTACGGGCGTTACAATGAGCAGTTCTTC.

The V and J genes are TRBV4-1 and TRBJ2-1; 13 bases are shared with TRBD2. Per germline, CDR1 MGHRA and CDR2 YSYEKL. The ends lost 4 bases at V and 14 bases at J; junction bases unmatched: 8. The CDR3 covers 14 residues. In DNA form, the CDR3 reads TGCGCCAGCAGCCCCGGGACTAGCGGGGACGGGGAGTTCTTC. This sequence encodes CASSPGTSGDGEFF.

CDR3 region: CASSSGLAANTGELFF. In DNA, the CDR3 is TGTGCCAGCAGCTCTGGACTAGCGGCGAACACCGGGGAGCTGTTTTTT. This sequence joins TRBV11-3 and TRBJ2-2, with 10 bases fitting TRBD2. The CDR3 covers 16 residues. Trimming at V came to 4 bases and at J to 0 bases, leaving 2 bases not matched to a gene. CDR1 is SGHNT and CDR2 is YENEEA in the germline V gene.

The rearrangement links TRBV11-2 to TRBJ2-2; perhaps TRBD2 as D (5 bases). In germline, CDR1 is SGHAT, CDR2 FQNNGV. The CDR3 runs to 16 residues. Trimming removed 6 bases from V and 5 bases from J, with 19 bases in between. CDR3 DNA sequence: TGTGCCAGCAGGAACTCAGTGAGGGCAGGAACCGGGGAGCTGTTTTTT. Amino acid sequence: CASRNSVRAGTGELFF.

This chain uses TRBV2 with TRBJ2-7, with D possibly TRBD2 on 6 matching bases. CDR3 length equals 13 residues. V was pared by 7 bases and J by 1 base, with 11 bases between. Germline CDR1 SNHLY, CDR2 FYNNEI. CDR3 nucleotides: TGTGCCAGCAACAACCGGGAGTCCTACGAGCAGTACTTC. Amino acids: CASNNRESYEQYF.

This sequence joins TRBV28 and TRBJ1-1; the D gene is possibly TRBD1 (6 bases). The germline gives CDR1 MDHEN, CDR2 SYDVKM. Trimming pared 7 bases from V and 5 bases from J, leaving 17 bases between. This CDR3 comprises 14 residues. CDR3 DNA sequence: TGTGCCAGCACCCCCGACAGGATTCGGACTGAAGCTTTCTTT. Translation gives CASTPDRIRTEAFF.

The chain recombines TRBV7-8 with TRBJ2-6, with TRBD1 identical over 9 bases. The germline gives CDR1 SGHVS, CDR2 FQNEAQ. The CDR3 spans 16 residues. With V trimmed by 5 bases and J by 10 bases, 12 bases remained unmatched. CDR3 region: CASSDLQGAGPNVLTF. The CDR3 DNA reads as TGTGCCAGCAGCGACTTACAGGGGGCAGGGCCAAACGTCCTGACTTTC.

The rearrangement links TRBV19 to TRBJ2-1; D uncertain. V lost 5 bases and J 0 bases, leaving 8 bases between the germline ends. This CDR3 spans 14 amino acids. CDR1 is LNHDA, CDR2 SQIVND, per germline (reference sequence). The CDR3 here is CASSSLSSYNEQFF. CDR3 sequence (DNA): TGTGCCAGTAGTTCCCTGAGCTCCTACAATGAGCAGTTCTTC.

Here the CDR3 DNA reads TGTGCCAGCAGTTTAAGTTGGACAGGCTCCTACAATGAGCAGTTCTTC. Its translation is CASSLSWTGSYNEQFF. The genes are TRBV27 and TRBJ2-1, with 7 bases aligning to TRBD1. CDR3 size: 16 residues. Germline trimming cut 2 bases from V and 0 bases from J; bases unmatched to any gene: 4. The germline V gene encodes CDR1 MNHEY and CDR2 SMNVEV (reference sequence).

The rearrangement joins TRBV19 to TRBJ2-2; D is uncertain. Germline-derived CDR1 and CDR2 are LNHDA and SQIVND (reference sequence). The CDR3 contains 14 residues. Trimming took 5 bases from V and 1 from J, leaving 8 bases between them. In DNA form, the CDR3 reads TGTGCCAGTAGTTGGAGCTGGAACACCGGGGAGCTGTTTTTT. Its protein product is CASSWSWNTGELFF.

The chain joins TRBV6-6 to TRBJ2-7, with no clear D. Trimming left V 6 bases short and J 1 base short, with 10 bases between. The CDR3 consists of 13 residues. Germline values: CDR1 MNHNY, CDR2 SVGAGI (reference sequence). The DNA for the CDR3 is TGTGCCAGCAGGGTAGGACCATCCTACGAGCAGTACTTC. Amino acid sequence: CASRVGPSYEQYF.

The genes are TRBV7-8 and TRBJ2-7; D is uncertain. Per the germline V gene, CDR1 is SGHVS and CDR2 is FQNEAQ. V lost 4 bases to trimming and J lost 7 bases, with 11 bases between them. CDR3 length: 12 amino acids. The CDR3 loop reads CASSSNFLEQYF. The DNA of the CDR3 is TGTGCCAGCAGCTCCAACTTCCTGGAGCAGTACTTC.

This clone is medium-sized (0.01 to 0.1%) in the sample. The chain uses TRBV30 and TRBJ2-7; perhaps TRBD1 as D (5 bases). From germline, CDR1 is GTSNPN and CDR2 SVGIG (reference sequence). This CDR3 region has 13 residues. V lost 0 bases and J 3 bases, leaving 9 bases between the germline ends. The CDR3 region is CAWSVGAVYEQYF. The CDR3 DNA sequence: TGTGCCTGGAGTGTAGGGGCGGTCTACGAGCAGTACTTC.

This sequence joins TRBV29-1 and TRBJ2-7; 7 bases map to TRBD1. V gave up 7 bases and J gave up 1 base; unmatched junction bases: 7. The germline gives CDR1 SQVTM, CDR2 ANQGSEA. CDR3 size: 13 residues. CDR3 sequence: CSARGGVSYEQYF. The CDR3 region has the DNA TGCAGCGCTAGAGGGGGCGTTTCCTACGAGCAGTACTTC.

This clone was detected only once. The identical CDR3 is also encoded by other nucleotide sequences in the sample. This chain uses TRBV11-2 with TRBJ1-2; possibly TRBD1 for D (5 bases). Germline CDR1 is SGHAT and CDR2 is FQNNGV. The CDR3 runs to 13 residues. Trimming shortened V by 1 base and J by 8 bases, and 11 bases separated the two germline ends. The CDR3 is CASSLALRDGYTF. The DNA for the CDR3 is TGTGCCAGCAGCTTAGCCCTAAGGGACGGCTACACCTTC. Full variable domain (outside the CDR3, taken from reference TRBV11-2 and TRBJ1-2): EAGVAQSPRYKIIEKRQSVAFWCNPISGHATLYWYQQILGQGPKLLIQFQNNGVVDDSQLPKDRFSAERLKGVDSTLKIQPAKLEDSAVYLCASSLALRDGYTFGSGTRLTVV.

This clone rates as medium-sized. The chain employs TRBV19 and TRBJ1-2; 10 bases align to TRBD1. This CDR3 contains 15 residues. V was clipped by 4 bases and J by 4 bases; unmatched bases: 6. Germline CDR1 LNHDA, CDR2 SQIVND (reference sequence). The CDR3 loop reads CASSTPGQGPYGYTF. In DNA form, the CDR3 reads TGTGCCAGTAGTACGCCGGGACAGGGGCCCTATGGCTACACCTTC.

CDR3 nucleotides: TGTGCCAGTTATGGCTACACCTTC. Protein sequence: CASYGYTF. This sequence joins TRBV6-1 and TRBJ1-2; D is unclear. The CDR3 totals 8 residues. V was trimmed by 9 bases and J by 5 bases, leaving 1 base between them. Germline V gene data show CDR1 as MNHNS and CDR2 as SASEGT.

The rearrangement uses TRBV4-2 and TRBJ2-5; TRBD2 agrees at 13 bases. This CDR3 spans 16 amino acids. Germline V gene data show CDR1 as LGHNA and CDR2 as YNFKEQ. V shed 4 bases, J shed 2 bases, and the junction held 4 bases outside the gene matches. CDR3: CASSPGTSGTQETQYF. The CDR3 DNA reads TGTGCCAGCAGCCCGGGGACTAGCGGGACGCAAGAGACCCAGTACTTC.